A selection of T cell receptor beta chains follows, all from one sample in a study of identifying expanded T cells in peripheral blood. Clones were read by immunoSEQ multiplex PCR, and TCRdb kept only the in-frame ones, dropping some. The profile shows 80,000 or so clones, approximately 84% of them singletons. Material for sequencing was blood. The receptor set was obtained from a person between 18 and 69 years old in good health. Both conserved end residues are part of each CDR3. Each record gives: D gene, V gene, clone size, J gene, CDR3 protein, CDR3 DNA. D genes are given only for firm matches. Not all rows give a size; the values are once, few, many and, for expanded clones, a class.

.	TRBV7-2	few	TRBJ2-3	CASSLGRYLSTDTQYF	TGTGCCAGCAGCTTAGGACGTTACCTTAGCACAGATACGCAGTATTTT
.	TRBV2	once	TRBJ2-5	CASSTRLDQETQYF	TGTGCCAGCAGTACAAGGTTGGATCAAGAGACCCAGTACTTC
.	TRBV19	.	TRBJ1-5	CASSTLELADSNQPQHF	TGTGCCAGTAGTACCCTGGAATTGGCTGATAGCAATCAGCCCCAGCATTTT
TRBD1	TRBV28	.	TRBJ1-2	CASSLPGQGATNYGYTF	TGTGCCAGCAGCTTACCGGGACAGGGGGCAACTAACTATGGCTACACCTTC
.	TRBV19	.	TRBJ1-1	CASSIQGRKTEAFF	TGTGCCAGTAGTATCCAGGGCCGTAAAACTGAAGCTTTCTTT
.	TRBV9	.	TRBJ2-2	CASSVGLATGELFF	TGTGCCAGCAGCGTAGGTCTAGCCACCGGGGAGCTGTTTTTT
.	TRBV5-8	once	TRBJ1-1	CASSLDREVTEAFF	TGTGCCAGCAGCTTGGACAGGGAGGTGACTGAAGCTTTCTTT
.	TRBV7-8	.	TRBJ2-7	CASSLVLPGGPGHRVPHYEQYF	TGTGCCAGCAGCTTAGTGTTGCCGGGCGGGCCGGGACATAGAGTCCCCCACTACGAGCAGTACTTC
.	TRBV7-8	.	TRBJ1-3	CASSSQGAGNTIYF	TGTGCCAGCAGCTCACAGGGTGCTGGAAACACCATATATTTT
.	TRBV27	.	TRBJ1-5	CASSSTVISNQPQHF	TGTGCCAGCAGTTCTACAGTTATAAGCAATCAGCCCCAGCATTTT
TRBD1	TRBV10-2	.	TRBJ1-1	CASRETGDDTEAFF	TGCGCCAGCAGGGAGACAGGGGACGACACTGAAGCTTTCTTT
.	TRBV4-3	.	TRBJ2-7	CASSQGRGGYEQYF	TGCGCCAGCAGCCAAGGGAGGGGAGGTTACGAGCAGTACTTC
.	TRBV5-1	once	TRBJ2-7	CASSGGTAAYEQYF	TGCGCCAGCAGCGGGGGGACAGCTGCCTACGAGCAGTACTTC
.	TRBV2	once	TRBJ1-2	CASSRTGNGVGYTF	TGTGCCAGCAGCCGAACGGGGAACGGGGTAGGCTACACCTTC
.	TRBV19	.	TRBJ1-1	CASKPIQQVVRGHTEAFF	TGTGCCAGTAAACCCATACAACAGGTCGTGAGGGGTCACACTGAAGCTTTCTTT
.	TRBV28	.	TRBJ1-4	CASSPDTHLRTNEKLFF	TGTGCCAGCAGTCCCGACACACATCTGCGGACTAATGAAAAACTGTTTTTT
.	TRBV5-1	once	TRBJ2-6	CASTSGGRSGANVLTF	TGCGCCAGCACCTCTGGGGGCCGCTCTGGGGCCAACGTCCTGACTTTC
.	TRBV28	.	TRBJ1-3	CASSKAGDVSFSGNTIYF	TGTGCCAGCTCCAAGGCGGGGGACGTTTCTTTCTCTGGAAACACCATATATTTT
TRBD1	TRBV7-9	.	TRBJ1-2	CASSSRTGPGPNYGYTF	TGTGCCAGCAGCTCTCGGACAGGGCCGGGCCCCAACTATGGCTACACCTTC
.	TRBV10-1	.	TRBJ2-7	CASSYFKVRGSYEQYF	TGCGCCAGCAGTTACTTTAAAGTGAGGGGCTCCTACGAGCAGTACTTC
.	TRBV9	many	TRBJ2-2	CASSVAWSGTANTGELFF	TGTGCCAGCAGCGTAGCTTGGTCTGGGACTGCGAACACCGGGGAGCTGTTTTTT
.	TRBV11-3	.	TRBJ2-1	CASSNGRGPEQFF	TGTGCCAGCAGCAATGGACGGGGTCCCGAGCAGTTCTTC
.	TRBV6-5	.	TRBJ2-7	CASSYSLFYEQYF	TGTGCCAGCAGTTACTCCCTATTCTACGAGCAGTACTTC
TRBD1	TRBV28	.	TRBJ2-7	CASSFGDREGEQYF	TGTGCCAGCAGTTTCGGGGACAGGGAGGGCGAGCAGTACTTC
.	TRBV6-5	once	TRBJ1-1	CASSYMGLTNTEAFF	TGTGCCAGCAGTTACATGGGGCTCACGAACACTGAAGCTTTCTTT
.	TRBV29-1	.	TRBJ2-3	CSVVQGQTDTQYF	TGCAGCGTTGTACAGGGCCAAACAGATACGCAGTATTTT
.	TRBV7-9	.	TRBJ2-2	CASTIDDSGELFF	TGTGCCAGCACCATAGACGACTCCGGGGAGCTGTTTTTT
.	TRBV2	.	TRBJ1-2	CASSVGPLYGYTF	TGTGCCAGCAGTGTTGGCCCCCTCTATGGCTACACCTTC
.	TRBV5-1	.	TRBJ2-2	CASSPTGTATGELFF	TGCGCCAGCAGCCCAACCGGGACGGCCACCGGGGAGCTGTTTTTT
TRBD2	TRBV4-3	.	TRBJ2-1	CASSQGLAGVSSYNEQFF	TGCGCCAGCAGCCAAGGACTAGCGGGAGTCAGCTCCTACAATGAGCAGTTCTTC
TRBD1	TRBV5-1	.	TRBJ2-7	CASSLGGQGIYEQYF	TGCGCCAGCAGCTTGGGGGGACAGGGAATCTACGAGCAGTACTTC
.	TRBV5-1	.	TRBJ1-1	CASSPEVGVNTEAFF	TGCGCCAGCAGCCCGGAGGTGGGGGTGAACACTGAAGCTTTCTTT
TRBD2	TRBV5-1	.	TRBJ2-3	CASSAGLADTTDTQYF	TGCGCCAGCAGTGCGGGACTAGCGGACACAACAGATACGCAGTATTTT
TRBD1	TRBV29-1	.	TRBJ2-7	CSTRTGDHEQYF	TGCAGCACCCGGACAGGGGACCACGAGCAGTACTTC